Following are 20 T cell receptor beta chains from one sample sequenced in a study of T cells in Graves' hyperthyroidism and ophthalmopathy. TCR beta CDR3 sequences were amplified from RNA transcripts. TCR CDR3 regions were first amplified by RT-PCR with HTBI primers. TCRdb recomputed calls from the multiplex PCR reads with MiXCR, one row per CDR3 protein. Here the sample spans a few hundred thousand distinct CDR3 sequences, roughly an eighth being singletons. Specimen: blood. These receptor sequences come from a woman between 18 and 29 years old with Graves' hyperthyroidism.

In this sample, this clonotype turned up many times. The CDR3 sequence is CSVDTGSSNQPQHF. In DNA form, the CDR3 reads TGCAGCGTTGATACGGGGTCCAGCAATCAGCCCCAGCATTTT. The genes are TRBV29-1 and TRBJ1-5; the D is unclear. The CDR3 length is 14 residues. Trimming took 3 bases from V and 1 from J, leaving 10 bases between them. CDR1 is SQVTM and CDR2 is ANQGSEA in the germline V gene.

The CDR3 sequence: CASSYPLGLAGAVSTDTQYF. The CDR3 region has the DNA TGTGCCAGCAGTTACCCCCTCGGACTAGCGGGAGCGGTATCTACAGATACGCAGTATTTT. The chain couples TRBV6-5 to TRBJ2-3, with TRBD2 matching 13 bases. The germline V gene has CDR1 MNHEY and CDR2 SVGAGI. Trimming at V came to 2 bases and at J to 3 bases, leaving 14 bases not matched to a gene. This CDR3 is built from 20 residues.

The chain recombines TRBV20-1 with TRBJ2-2; D possibly corresponds to TRBD1 (6 bases). The CDR3 has 14 amino acids. The V and J ends lost 5 bases and 6 bases respectively, with 16 bases between them. Germline V gives CDR1 DFQATT, CDR2 SNEGSKA (reference sequence). CDR3 sequence: CSASPPRGPGELFF. DNA of the CDR3: TGCAGTGCTTCTCCCCCCAGGGGACCCGGGGAGCTGTTTTTT.

The chain joins TRBV28 to TRBJ1-3; D unclear. V was cut by 4 bases and J by 3 bases, with 10 bases left in between. The germline V gene has CDR1 MDHEN and CDR2 SYDVKM. This CDR3 is 14 amino acids long. CDR3 bases: TGTGCCAGCAGTTATGGATCTTATGGAAACACCATATATTTT. Translating gives CASSYGSYGNTIYF. Combining the CDR3 with reference TRBV28 and TRBJ1-3 gives the whole variable domain DVKVTQSSRYLVKRTGEKVFLECVQDMDHENMFWYRQDPGLGLRLIYFSYDVKMKEKGDIPEGYSVSREKKERFSLILESASTNQTSMYLCASSYGSYGNTIYFGEGSWLTVV.

This clonotype was detected a few times. The rearrangement uses TRBV28 and TRBJ2-2; 7 nucleotides line up with TRBD1. CDR1 and CDR2 from the germline V gene are MDHEN and SYDVKM. CDR3 length: 13 residues. V shed 6 bases and J 6 bases; nucleotides not matched to a gene: 4. CDR3 DNA: TGTGCCAGCAGATTTGGACAGGCCGGGGAGCTGTTTTTT. It is translated as CASRFGQAGELFF.

This clonotype was seen repeatedly, ten times or more. The chain joins TRBV7-2 to TRBJ2-1, with D possibly TRBD1 on 6 matching bases. This CDR3 contains 14 residues. V was trimmed by 3 bases and J by 4 bases, leaving 10 bases between them. Germline CDR1 and CDR2: SGHTA and FQGNSA. This CDR3 is CASSFRDNYNEQFF. CDR3 sequence (DNA): TGTGCCAGCAGCTTCCGGGACAATTACAATGAGCAGTTCTTC.

The CDR3 protein is CASSWGPGQGRDTQYF. CDR3 nucleotides: TGTGCCAGCAGTTGGGGGCCGGGACAGGGCAGGGATACGCAGTATTTT. The chain combines TRBV12-3 or TRBV12-4 with TRBJ2-3; the match to TRBD1 covers 9 bases. V lost 4 bases to trimming and J lost 6 bases; unmatched junction nucleotides: 11. This CDR3 is built from 16 residues.

About this clonotype itself: A much larger clone lies a single base off, so this may be a read error. The V call is TRBV12-3 or TRBV12-4, the J call TRBJ2-7, with 9 bases fitting TRBD1. The CDR3 loop spans 16 amino acids. Germline trimming cut 4 bases from V and 5 bases from J; bases unmatched to any gene: 12. CDR3 DNA sequence: TGTGCCAGCAGTTACGTCCCGGGACAGGGCCAGCACGAGCAGTACTTC. Translation gives CASSYVPGQGQHEQYF.

This clonotype was detected many times. The chain has TRBV20-1 and TRBJ2-7, with TRBD2 matching 9 bases. CDR1 DFQATT and CDR2 SNEGSKA come from the germline V gene (reference sequence). The CDR3 runs 14 residues. V lost 3 bases to trimming and J lost 5 bases; unmatched junction nucleotides: 8. CDR3 nucleotides: TGCAGTGCTAGGCCCGGGACTAGCCGCCACGAGCAGTACTTC. Its translation: CSARPGTSRHEQYF.

This clonotype has ten or more counts. The rearrangement joins TRBV7-2 to TRBJ1-2, with D possibly TRBD1 on 5 matching bases. The V gene's germline CDR1 is SGHTA and CDR2 FQGNSA. Trimming pared 1 base from V and 4 bases from J, leaving 13 bases between. The CDR3 consists of 15 residues. The CDR3, as DNA: TGTGCCAGCAGCTTAGAGGTGGGGGGAGGCTATGGCTACACCTTC. Amino acids: CASSLEVGGGYGYTF.

Regarding this clonotype: This may come from a read error, since a much larger clone is one base off. The chain combines TRBV18 with TRBJ2-1, with 11 bases that match TRBD2. CDR3 length: 16 residues. CDR1 KGHSH and CDR2 LQKENI come from the germline V gene. Trimming cost V 5 bases and J 5 bases; bases outside gene matches: 8. The CDR3 nucleotides read TGTGCCAGCTCAATACAGACTAGCGGGATCCACAATGAGCAGTTCTTC. Translating gives CASSIQTSGIHNEQFF.

This clonotype showed up many times. The J gene is TRBJ2-3, the V gene TRBV5-6; 14 nucleotides agree with TRBD2. This CDR3 contains 17 residues. Looked up from germline, CDR1 is SGHDT and CDR2 is YYEEEE. J was trimmed by 2 bases and V by 0 bases; bases with no gene match: 2. CDR3 bases: TGTGCCAGCAGCTTGGGACTAGCGGGAGGGCCCACAGATACGCAGTATTTT. It is translated as CASSLGLAGGPTDTQYF.

V and J are TRBV6-2 or TRBV6-3 and TRBJ2-5; 7 nucleotides line up with TRBD1. V gave up 8 bases and J gave up 4 bases; unmatched junction bases: 7. Germline loops: CDR1 MNHEY, CDR2 SVGEGT. This CDR3 contains 13 residues. CDR3 nucleotides: TGTGCCAGCGACAGGGCGATGGGAGAGACCCAGTACTTC. Encoded protein: CASDRAMGETQYF.

This clonotype was observed many times. The chain couples TRBV11-2 to TRBJ2-5; TRBD1 aligns across 8 bases. Per the germline V gene, CDR1 is SGHAT and CDR2 is FQNNGV. The CDR3 covers 14 residues. The V and J ends lost 5 bases and 4 bases, in that order; junction bases with no gene match: 6. CDR3 coding DNA: TGTGCCAGCAGCCGGACAGGGATTCCAGAGACCCAGTACTTC. Translating it yields CASSRTGIPETQYF.

The rearrangement uses TRBV30 and TRBJ1-1; tentative D call: TRBD1 (6 bases). The CDR3 sequence is 13 residues long. The V and J ends lost 3 bases and 3 bases respectively, with 11 bases between them. CDR1 is GTSNPN, CDR2 SVGIG, per germline (reference sequence). CDR3 protein: CAWRTRGDTEAFF. CDR3 nucleotide sequence: TGTGCCTGGAGAACTAGGGGGGACACTGAAGCTTTCTTT.

This clonotype was counted at least ten times. The chain has TRBV28 and TRBJ2-3; 14 bases match TRBD2. Germline lookup yields CDR1 MDHEN and CDR2 SYDVKM. This CDR3 spans 17 amino acids. Trimming at V came to 6 bases and at J to 8 bases, leaving 13 bases not matched to a gene. This CDR3 reads CASSGTSGSDYIRTQYF. CDR3 DNA: TGTGCCAGCAGCGGGACTAGCGGGAGCGATTACATTCGTACGCAGTATTTT.

This clonotype was counted ten times or more. The chain combines TRBV5-5 with TRBJ1-2; possibly TRBD1 for D (6 bases). Germline CDR1 SGHKS, CDR2 YYEKEE (reference sequence). CDR3 size: 12 residues. V lost 6 bases to trimming and J lost 3 bases, with 9 bases between them. This chain's CDR3 is CASIQGDYGYTF. As DNA, the CDR3 is TGTGCCAGCATACAGGGAGACTATGGCTACACCTTC.

The chain couples TRBV4-3 to TRBJ2-3; TRBD1 is a possible D gene (7 bases). The CDR3 is 15 amino acids. CDR1 is LGHNA and CDR2 is YSLEER in the germline V gene. The V gene lost 4 bases and the J gene lost 2 bases, with 13 bases spanning the gap. CDR3 nucleotide sequence: TGCGCCAGCAGCCCAGGGGGGACCGACACAGATACGCAGTATTTT. Protein: CASSPGGTDTDTQYF.

The table lists this clonotype with many counts. The rearrangement uses TRBV7-9 and TRBJ2-5; D is perhaps TRBD2 (6 bases). The germline V and J ends were trimmed by 4 bases and 1 base, with 16 bases remaining between them. Germline V gene sequence: CDR1 SEHNR, CDR2 FQNEAQ (reference sequence). The CDR3 loop spans 16 amino acids. CDR3 DNA: TGTGCCAGCAGCTCCGGGAGCAGGCTTTCCCAAGAGACCCAGTACTTC. Protein: CASSSGSRLSQETQYF.

In this sample, this clonotype turned up many times. The rearrangement uses TRBV6-1 and TRBJ1-1; tentative D call: TRBD1 (5 bases). This CDR3 has 15 residues. From germline, CDR1 is MNHNS and CDR2 SASEGT. Trimming left V 5 bases short and J 5 bases short, with 18 bases between. The CDR3 loop is CASSLTGGWGTEAFF. The CDR3 nucleotides are TGTGCCAGCAGTCTTACCGGTGGCTGGGGGACTGAAGCTTTCTTT.